This T cell receptor (beta chain) was found in a study of blood T cell repertoires in COVID-19. In the study overall: Samples came from the United States, Italy and Spain, spanning acute and convalescent COVID-19. T cells, B-cell-depleted T cells, or PBMCs supplied cDNA or gDNA.

Sequencing was performed with immunoSEQ multiplex PCR; in TCRdb, only in-frame clones are kept and a portion is missing. The top ten clones hold 1.2% of a sample with under 200,000 clones, approximately 85% of them seen once. This CDR3 comprises 16 residues. J lost 8 bases, V lost 0 bases, and 11 bases had no gene match. Germline V gene data show CDR1 as SGHNT and CDR2 as YYREEE (reference sequence). This clone was counted a single time. The genes are TRBV5-4 and TRBJ1-2; 9 positions match TRBD1. The source material was peripheral blood. The clonotype comes from a man in his 60s who had recovered from COVID-19. CDR3: CASSLASLQGAGGYTF. The CDR3 DNA reads as TGTGCCAGCAGCTTGGCCAGCTTACAGGGGGCTGGAGGCTACACCTTC.